Below, 32 T cell receptor beta chains from the same sample are listed, as sequenced in a study of blood T cell repertoires in COVID-19. Repertoires were generated with immunoSEQ multiplex PCR, while TCRdb's copy carries only in-frame clones and drops some. The data hold about 300,000 clones, with roughly 88% observed a single time. The specimen was PBMCs or T cells enriched from blood (not recorded which). The receptors come from a man aged 30-40 years who had recovered from COVID-19.

V gene TRBV30 combines with J gene TRBJ1-4; D might be TRBD1 (6 bases). CDR1 and CDR2 from the germline V gene are GTSNPN and SVGIG (reference sequence). Trimming left V 1 base short and J 5 bases short, with 11 bases between. The CDR3 loop spans 14 amino acids. CDR3 protein: CAWSAGVLNEKLFF. The CDR3 coding sequence is TGTGCCTGGAGTGCAGGGGTTTTGAATGAAAAACTGTTTTTT.

The chain employs TRBV27 and TRBJ1-4; D not certain. The CDR3 consists of 15 residues. Trimming pared 1 base from V and 0 bases from J, leaving 6 bases between. Per the germline V gene, CDR1 is MNHEY and CDR2 is SMNVEV (reference sequence). This CDR3 reads CASSLYLATNEKLFF. The CDR3 bases are TGTGCCAGCAGTTTATACCTAGCAACTAATGAAAAACTGTTTTTT.

The chain joins TRBV7-3 to TRBJ2-1, with TRBD1 identical over 10 bases. Trimming at V came to 5 bases and at J to 9 bases, leaving 7 bases not matched to a gene. Per germline, CDR1 SGHTA and CDR2 FQGTGA. CDR3 length equals 14 residues. CDR3 sequence (DNA): TGTGCCAGCAGCCCGGGACAGGGGAGGGGTGAGCAGTTCTTC. Translation gives CASSPGQGRGEQFF. The whole variable domain, filled in from reference TRBV7-3 and TRBJ2-1, reads GAGVSQTPSNKVTEKGKYVELRCDPISGHTALYWYRQSLGQGPEFLIYFQGTGAADDSGLPNDRFFAVRPEGSVSTLKIQRTERGDSAVYLCASSPGQGRGEQFFGPGTRLTVL.

This clone was seen just once. This rearrangement joins TRBV20-1 to TRBJ2-4; TRBD2 matches at 8 bases. CDR3 size: 10 residues. J gave up 11 bases and V 6 bases, and 3 bases lay outside the gene matches. CDR1 is DFQATT and CDR2 is SNEGSKA in the germline V gene (reference sequence). CDR3 nucleotides: TGCAGTGCGCGGGAGGTATTTCAGTACTTC. It codes for CSAREVFQYF.

The rearrangement links TRBV12-3 or TRBV12-4 to TRBJ2-3; D is possibly TRBD1 (5 bases). This CDR3 spans 11 amino acids. V lost 7 bases, J lost 10 bases, and 12 bases lay in between. For the CDR3, the DNA is TGTGCCAGCACCTGGGGCGATGCGCAGTATTTT. Translating gives CASTWGDAQYF.

The chain carries TRBV19 and TRBJ2-2; D perhaps matches TRBD1 (5 bases). Trimming left V 6 bases short and J 2 bases short, with 10 bases between. The CDR3 sequence is 14 residues long. From germline, CDR1 is LNHDA and CDR2 SQIVND (reference sequence). The CDR3 loop reads CASRATVNTGELFF. CDR3 bases: TGTGCCAGTAGAGCGACAGTTAACACCGGGGAGCTGTTTTTT.

The V gene is TRBV6-2 or TRBV6-3, the J gene TRBJ1-5, with D possibly TRBD1 on 5 matching bases. The CDR3 length is 15 residues. Germline loops: CDR1 MNHEY, CDR2 SVGEGT. Trimming took off 0 bases at V and 2 bases at J, with 8 bases between the two ends. This chain's CDR3 is CASSYSRGGNQPQHF. Written as DNA, the CDR3 is TGTGCCAGCAGTTACTCGCGGGGGGGCAATCAGCCCCAGCATTTT.

The chain is built from TRBV7-2 and TRBJ2-7, with 9 positions matching TRBD1. The trim removed 3 bases at V and 7 bases at J, leaving 4 bases unmatched. The germline CDR1 and CDR2 sequences are SGHTA and FQGNSA. There are 13 residues in the CDR3. The DNA of the CDR3 is TGTGCCAGCAGCTTCACAGGGGGCCGTGAGCAGTACTTC. Its protein product is CASSFTGGREQYF.

V and J are TRBV6-5 and TRBJ2-2; D possibly corresponds to TRBD2 (5 bases). This CDR3 has 15 amino acids. The ends were cut back, 5 bases at V and 4 bases at J, with 14 bases in the middle. From germline, CDR1 is MNHEY and CDR2 SVGAGI. CDR3 bases: TGTGCCAGCAGTCCGGGATTCGAGGGCACCGGGGAGCTGTTTTTT. Amino acids: CASSPGFEGTGELFF.

This clone was found many times. This specimen includes other DNA sequences encoding the same CDR3. The genes are TRBV19 and TRBJ2-7; 7 bases match TRBD1. J was trimmed by 4 bases and V by 5 bases; bases with no gene match: 2. This CDR3 region has 12 residues. Germline assignment: CDR1 LNHDA and CDR2 SQIVND (reference sequence). The CDR3 region is CASSPQGYEQYF. Here the CDR3 DNA reads TGTGCCAGTAGTCCACAGGGGTACGAGCAGTACTTC.

V gene TRBV6-5 combines with J gene TRBJ1-3; the D gene is possibly TRBD1 (6 bases). With 11 bases removed from V and 0 bases from J, the gap between germline ends came to 14 bases. The CDR3 length is 14 residues. The germline V gene encodes CDR1 MNHEY and CDR2 SVGAGI. The CDR3 nucleotides are TGTGCCGGGGGAACAGGGTTCTCTGGAAACACCATATATTTT. Translating it yields CAGGTGFSGNTIYF.

This clone was seen a single time. V and J are TRBV13 and TRBJ1-5, with TRBD1 matching 11 bases. From germline, CDR1 is PRHDT and CDR2 FYEKMQ (reference sequence). This CDR3 has 14 amino acids. V dropped 6 bases and J dropped 7; count of bases not matched to a gene: 5. The CDR3 nucleotides are TGTGCCAGCAGTTCGGGACAGGGGGGCCAGCCCCAGCATTTT. This encodes CASSSGQGGQPQHF. The full variable domain, completed using reference TRBV13 and TRBJ1-5, is AAGVIQSPRHLIKEKRETATLKCYPIPRHDTVYWYQQGPGQDPQFLISFYEKMQSDKGSIPDRFSAQQFSDYHSELNMSSLELGDSALYFCASSSGQGGQPQHFGDGTRLSIL.

The rearrangement links TRBV21-1 to TRBJ2-7; the table's D call TRBD1 went unverified against the DNA. TRBV21-1 is a pseudogene segment. This CDR3 has 16 residues. CDR3 sequence: CASSKEYRGKVYEQYF. CDR3 DNA: TGTGCCAGCAGCAAGGAATACAGGGGGAAGGTCTACGAGCAGTACTTC.

The rearrangement joins TRBV24-1 to TRBJ1-2; D uncertain. Germline CDR1 reads KGHDR; CDR2 reads SFDVKD. The ends were cut back, 1 base at V and 8 bases at J, with 4 bases in the middle. The CDR3 contains 11 residues. The CDR3 sequence: CATSDLEGYTF. The DNA for the CDR3 is TGTGCCACCAGTGATTTAGAGGGCTACACCTTC.

The chain employs TRBV10-3 and TRBJ2-5; 9 positions agree with TRBD1. This CDR3 has 14 amino acids. Germline CDR1 and CDR2: ENHRY and SYGVKD. V gave up 6 bases and J gave up 1 base; unmatched junction bases: 3. In nucleotides, the CDR3 is TGTGCCATCAGAGGACAGGGGACCCAAGAGACCCAGTACTTC. It encodes CAIRGQGTQETQYF.

The chain combines TRBV6-2 or TRBV6-3 with TRBJ1-4, with D hard to call. The V end was cut by 0 bases, the J end by 5 bases, with 16 bases between. This CDR3 contains 17 residues. Germline CDR1 and CDR2: MNHEY and SVGEGT. This CDR3 reads CASSYSKYDILNEKLFF. The CDR3 DNA reads TGTGCCAGCAGTTACTCGAAGTATGACATCTTAAATGAAAAACTGTTTTTT.

This chain uses TRBV7-8 with TRBJ2-7, with D maybe TRBD2 (5 bases). This CDR3 is 13 amino acids long. Germline CDR1 SGHVS, CDR2 FQNEAQ. V shed 5 bases and J shed 6 bases, with 14 bases lying between them. Here the CDR3 reads CASSILEDSEQYF. The CDR3, as DNA: TGTGCCAGCAGCATACTAGAAGATTCCGAGCAGTACTTC.

The sample holds a few counts of this clone. The chain links TRBV6-2 or TRBV6-3 to TRBJ2-5; 8 bases agree with TRBD2. The CDR3 is 13 residues long. Per germline, CDR1 MNHEY and CDR2 SVGEGT. The V and J ends lost 5 bases and 6 bases, in that order; junction bases with no gene match: 5. The CDR3 coding sequence is TGTGCCAGCAGTGCGGGGGGCCCGAAGACCCAGTACTTC. This codes for CASSAGGPKTQYF.

The rearrangement links TRBV7-2 to TRBJ2-3; 15 bases are shared with TRBD2. Germline loops: CDR1 SGHTA, CDR2 FQGNSA. Trimming took 5 bases from V and 8 from J; bases not matched to a gene: 8. The CDR3 extends over 16 amino acids. The CDR3 here is CASSRRTSGGATTQYF. DNA of the CDR3: TGTGCCAGCAGCAGGCGGACTAGCGGGGGGGCAACTACGCAGTATTTT.

The V gene is TRBV13, the J gene TRBJ2-7; a weak D match, TRBD2 (6 bases). The CDR3 runs to 15 residues. The germline CDR1 and CDR2 sequences are PRHDT and FYEKMQ (reference sequence). Trimming removed 3 bases at V and 3 bases at J, with 15 bases between. This chain's CDR3 is CASSFFLAGFYEQYF. CDR3 nucleotide sequence: TGTGCCAGCAGCTTTTTTCTGGCGGGGTTCTACGAGCAGTACTTC.

This sequence joins TRBV7-6 and TRBJ2-1; 9 bases are shared with TRBD2. Germline CDR1 SGHVS, CDR2 FNYEAQ. V was clipped by 5 bases and J by 6 bases; unmatched bases: 17. This CDR3 is 18 amino acids long. CDR3 in DNA: TGTGCCAGCAGCCCTAGCGGGCGCGGGGGGGCCCTCGGCAATGAGCAGTTCTTC. Translating it yields CASSPSGRGGALGNEQFF.

This chain links TRBV7-7 with TRBJ2-3, with 8 bases aligning to TRBD2. The CDR3 is 13 amino acids. CDR1 SSHAT and CDR2 FNYEAQ come from the germline V gene (reference sequence). In DNA form, the CDR3 reads TGTGCTAGCTCGGGGGGGAGCACAGATACGCAGTATTTT. This codes for CASSGGSTDTQYF.

This clone came up once. V and J are TRBV5-4 and TRBJ1-4; tentative D call: TRBD1 (5 bases). This CDR3 has 15 amino acids. In germline, CDR1 is SGHNT, CDR2 YYREEE (reference sequence). The V gene lost 4 bases and the J gene lost 0 bases, with 10 bases spanning the gap. CDR3 residues: CASSRTGATNEKLFF. The CDR3 DNA sequence: TGTGCCAGCAGCCGGACGGGGGCAACTAATGAAAAACTGTTTTTT.

The chain links TRBV4-2 to TRBJ1-1, with unresolved D. CDR3 length: 14 amino acids. V gave up 2 bases and J gave up 2 bases, with 9 bases separating them. CDR1 and CDR2 from the germline V gene are LGHNA and YNFKEQ. The CDR3 nucleotides read TGTGCCAGCAGCCAACGGGTGACTAACACTGAAGCTTTCTTT. This codes for CASSQRVTNTEAFF.

The DNA for the CDR3 is TGCGCCAGCAGCCCAAGGGGGACAGCTTATGAAAAACTGTTTTTT. Amino acids: CASSPRGTAYEKLFF. The V call is TRBV5-1, the J call TRBJ1-4, with 7 bases identical to TRBD1. CDR3 length equals 15 residues. The V and J ends lost 4 bases and 6 bases, in that order; junction bases with no gene match: 9. Germline-derived CDR1 and CDR2 are SGHRS and YFSETQ.

The rearrangement joins TRBV5-1 to TRBJ1-1; D call uncertain. V was pared by 4 bases and J by 1 base, with 8 bases between. Germline-derived CDR1 and CDR2 are SGHRS and YFSETQ. CDR3 length: 13 amino acids. DNA for the CDR3: TGCGCCAGCAGCCGCAACACGAACACTGAAGCTTTCTTT. It codes for CASSRNTNTEAFF.

V usage is TRBV4-3 and J usage is TRBJ1-6; TRBD1 might be the D (5 bases). CDR1 LGHNA and CDR2 YSLEER come from the germline V gene. V gave up 0 bases and J gave up 7 bases, with 10 bases separating them. CDR3 length: 15 amino acids. The CDR3 DNA sequence: TGCGCCAGCAGCCAAGATTACGGGGGAAATTCACCCCTCCACTTT. The encoded protein is CASSQDYGGNSPLHF.

V gene TRBV5-3 combines with J gene TRBJ1-2, with D uncertain. TRBV5-3 belongs to the ORF category, with a function that is uncertain. CDR3 size: 15 residues. Trimming took 9 bases from V and 5 from J, leaving 23 bases between them. CDR3 DNA sequence: TGTGCCACTTCTCAAGACACCCCCGTACCTTATGGCTACACCTTC. It encodes CATSQDTPVPYGYTF.

J is TRBJ1-5 and V is TRBV4-2, with a tentative D call TRBD1 (6 bases). With 0 bases removed from V and 0 bases from J, the gap between germline ends came to 12 bases. CDR1 and CDR2 (germline): LGHNA, YNFKEQ. The CDR3 extends over 17 amino acids. The CDR3 coding sequence is TGTGCCAGCAGCCAAGATAGGGGGTTGTATAGCAATCAGCCCCAGCATTTT. Its translation: CASSQDRGLYSNQPQHF.

CDR3 sequence reads: CASSGTEEGTEAFF. The CDR3 DNA follows: TGTGCCAGCAGCGGGACTGAGGAGGGTACTGAAGCTTTCTTT. The chain uses TRBV9 and TRBJ1-1; no firm D call. Trimming left V 3 bases short and J 5 bases short, with 14 bases between. This CDR3 is built from 14 residues. Germline V gene sequence: CDR1 SGDLS, CDR2 YYNGEE.

V gene TRBV7-9 combines with J gene TRBJ1-2, with D unclear. Germline V lookup: CDR1 SEHNR, CDR2 FQNEAQ (reference sequence). The CDR3 is 13 amino acids. V lost 1 base and J 8 bases, leaving 11 bases between the germline ends. DNA for the CDR3: TGTGCCAGCAGCTTAGTGATAAGGGAGGGCTACACCTTC. Its translation: CASSLVIREGYTF.

To note about this clone: The junction departs from germline at one end; a sequencing error may be responsible. This chain connects TRBV7-7 to TRBJ2-5; 10 nucleotides match TRBD1. Germline V CDR1 and CDR2: SSHAT, FNYEAQ (reference sequence). This CDR3 comprises 15 residues. The CDR3 DNA follows: TGTGCTAGCAGCTCGGGACAGGGGACTCAAGAGACCCAGTACTTC. This codes for CASSSGQGTQETQYF.